The 24 T cell receptor beta chains presented below share a single source sample, sequenced in a study of blood T cell repertoires in COVID-19. Sequenced by immunoSEQ multiplex PCR; TCRdb stores in-frame clones only, minus some. The sample yields roughly 200,000 clones, approximately 83% seen once. Sequences were obtained from peripheral blood. The receptors shown here come from a human donor with active or convalescent COVID-19. The donor label of this sample is uncertain.

V and J are TRBV7-2 and TRBJ2-7, with 7 nucleotides matching TRBD1. This CDR3 is 13 amino acids long. From germline, CDR1 is SGHTA and CDR2 FQGNSA. V shed 3 bases, J shed 7 bases, and the junction held 6 bases outside the gene matches. The CDR3 DNA reads as TGTGCCAGCAGCTTCGGGACAGCCTTGGAGCAGTACTTC. Its translation: CASSFGTALEQYF.

The V call is TRBV19, the J call TRBJ1-2; 8 bases match TRBD1. The V segment lost 5 bases and the J segment 3 bases; nucleotides outside the gene matches: 8. The CDR3 is 15 amino acids. Germline values: CDR1 LNHDA, CDR2 SQIVND (reference sequence). CDR3 sequence reads: CASSLPGQEHYGYTF. DNA for the CDR3: TGTGCCAGTAGTCTTCCGGGACAGGAGCACTATGGCTACACCTTC. Supplemented by reference TRBV19 and TRBJ1-2, the full variable domain reads DGGITQSPKYLFRKEGQNVTLSCEQNLNHDAMYWYRQDPGQGLRLIYYSQIVNDFQKGDIAEGYSVSREKKESFPLTVTSAQKNPTAFYLCASSLPGQEHYGYTFGSGTRLTVV.

The chain combines TRBV9 with TRBJ2-2; D perhaps matches TRBD1 (5 bases). The germline V gene has CDR1 SGDLS and CDR2 YYNGEE. The CDR3 consists of 17 residues. V lost 0 bases and J lost 4, with 16 bases in between. This chain's CDR3 is CASSVEGPRAITGELFF. The CDR3 DNA sequence: TGTGCCAGCAGCGTAGAGGGTCCCAGGGCGATCACCGGGGAGCTGTTTTTT.

The chain has TRBV29-1 and TRBJ1-5; D unresolved. The CDR3 is made up of 13 amino acids. From germline, CDR1 is SQVTM and CDR2 ANQGSEA. V dropped 5 bases and J dropped 0 bases, with 8 bases sitting between them. CDR3 DNA: TGCAGCGTTCGGCAGGATAGCAATCAGCCCCAGCATTTT. Protein sequence: CSVRQDSNQPQHF.

For the CDR3, the DNA is TGTGCCAGCAGCCAAGTGTCCGGCAGGGGGCCTGAAGCTTTCTTT. Translation: CASSQVSGRGPEAFF. The V gene is TRBV3-1 (or the pseudogene TRBV3-2), the J gene TRBJ1-1, with TRBD1 matching over 8 bases. The V gene's germline CDR1 is LGHDT and CDR2 YNNKEL (reference sequence). Trimming removed 1 base from V and 6 bases from J; junction bases left unmatched: 7. The CDR3 consists of 15 residues.

The chain is built from TRBV23-1 and TRBJ1-5, with 7 bases aligning to TRBD1. TRBV23-1 counts as an open reading frame of uncertain function. With 4 bases clipped from V and 2 bases from J, the junction kept 5 bases outside the gene matches. The CDR3 is 15 residues long. Here the CDR3 DNA reads TGCGCCAGCAGTCGTGGGGGGACAGGCAATCAGCCCCAGCATTTT. It is translated as CASSRGGTGNQPQHF.

V usage is TRBV3-1 (or the pseudogene TRBV3-2) and J usage is TRBJ1-2; tentatively, D is TRBD1 (5 bases). The CDR3 is 14 amino acids. Per the germline V gene, CDR1 is LGHDT and CDR2 is YNNKEL (reference sequence). V was trimmed by 1 base and J by 4 bases, leaving 10 bases between them. CDR3 loop: CASSQGEGPYGYTF. The CDR3 nucleotides read TGTGCCAGCAGCCAAGGGGAGGGACCCTATGGCTACACCTTC.

The CDR3 is CASSQVRGTYEQYF. The CDR3 nucleotides read TGCGCCAGCAGCCAAGTACGGGGGACCTACGAGCAGTACTTC. The rearrangement uses TRBV4-1 and TRBJ2-7; maybe TRBD2 (6 bases). The CDR3 is 14 amino acids. The germline V gene encodes CDR1 MGHRA and CDR2 YSYEKL. V gave up 1 base and J gave up 2 bases, with 9 bases separating them.

The V and J genes are TRBV9 and TRBJ1-1, with a weak D call TRBD1 (5 bases). Germline V gene sequence: CDR1 SGDLS, CDR2 YYNGEE. Trimming shortened V by 1 base and J by 1 base, and 8 bases separated the two germline ends. This CDR3 comprises 14 residues. The CDR3 DNA sequence: TGTGCCAGCAGCGTATCAACAGGGAACACTGAAGCTTTCTTT. It translates to CASSVSTGNTEAFF.

The genes are TRBV2 and TRBJ1-1, with a tentative D call TRBD1 (5 bases). This CDR3 has 15 amino acids. Trimming removed 2 bases from V and 5 bases from J, with 15 bases in between. Germline assignment: CDR1 SNHLY and CDR2 FYNNEI. The CDR3 region has the DNA TGTGCCAGCAGTGAACCAACCTGGGCAGGGACTGAAGCTTTCTTT. It codes for CASSEPTWAGTEAFF. Full variable domain (rest looked up from reference TRBV2 and TRBJ1-1): EPEVTQTPSHQVTQMGQEVILRCVPISNHLYFYWYRQILGQKVEFLVSFYNNEISEKSEIFDDQFSVERPDGSNFTLKIRSTKLEDSAMYFCASSEPTWAGTEAFFGQGTRLTVV.

The chain links TRBV7-9 to TRBJ1-5; 7 bases are a match to TRBD1. The V segment lost 1 base and the J segment 4 bases; nucleotides outside the gene matches: 1. This CDR3 comprises 14 residues. CDR1 is SEHNR and CDR2 is FQNEAQ in the germline V gene (reference sequence). The CDR3 nucleotides are TGTGCCAGCAGCTTAGGACAGGGTAATCAGCCCCAGCATTTT. It yields the protein CASSLGQGNQPQHF. The full variable domain, completed using reference TRBV7-9 and TRBJ1-5, is DTGVSQNPRHKITKRGQNVTFRCDPISEHNRLYWYRQTLGQGPEFLTYFQNEAQLEKSRLLSDRFSAERPKGSFSTLEIQRTEQGDSAMYLCASSLGQGNQPQHFGDGTRLSIL.

The chain employs TRBV11-3 and TRBJ2-5, with a weak D call TRBD1 (6 bases). V gave up 0 bases and J gave up 5 bases, with 16 bases separating them. Germline CDR1 and CDR2: SGHNT and YENEEA. The CDR3 has 16 residues. CDR3 DNA sequence: TGTGCCAGCAGCTTAGATGGAGCAGGGGCCGGGGAGACCCAGTACTTC. Translating it yields CASSLDGAGAGETQYF.

This chain's CDR3 is CASIGYEQYF. Here the CDR3 DNA reads TGTGCCAGCATCGGCTACGAGCAGTACTTC. The rearrangement links TRBV6-5 to TRBJ2-7; no definite D call. V lost 7 bases to trimming and J lost 3 bases, with 4 bases between them. The V gene's germline CDR1 is MNHEY and CDR2 SVGAGI. The CDR3 runs to 10 residues.

The rearrangement uses TRBV6-5 and TRBJ2-7; TRBD1 matches 8 bases. J was trimmed by 3 bases and V by 0 bases; bases with no gene match: 7. This CDR3 is 16 amino acids long. Germline CDR1 reads MNHEY; CDR2 reads SVGAGI. The CDR3 nucleotides read TGTGCCAGCAGTTACTCCAACAGGGGGAAGGACTACGAGCAGTACTTC. Translated: CASSYSNRGKDYEQYF.

This rearrangement joins TRBV19 to TRBJ2-5; D is unresolved. This CDR3 spans 13 amino acids. The V gene lost 3 bases and the J gene lost 2 bases, with 7 bases spanning the gap. Germline CDR1 is LNHDA and CDR2 is SQIVND (reference sequence). The DNA of the CDR3 is TGTGCCAGTAGTATGCAGGCGCAAGAGACCCAGTACTTC. Encoded protein: CASSMQAQETQYF.

The chain couples TRBV11-2 to TRBJ2-3; D gene uncertain. Germline lookup yields CDR1 SGHAT and CDR2 FQNNGV. Trimming removed 1 base from V and 1 base from J, with 3 bases in between. The CDR3 is 13 residues long. The CDR3 nucleotides read TGTGCCAGCAGCTTAGCAGGCACAGATACGCAGTATTTT. It translates to CASSLAGTDTQYF.

The rearrangement uses TRBV4-2 and TRBJ2-7; 12 bases are a match to TRBD2. CDR1 and CDR2 from the germline V gene are LGHNA and YNFKEQ. V was pared by 3 bases and J by 4 bases, with 4 bases of the junction left unmatched. The CDR3 has 15 residues. The CDR3 spells CASSQLAGGKYEQYF. The DNA of the CDR3 is TGTGCCAGCAGCCAGCTAGCGGGGGGGAAATACGAGCAGTACTTC.

The CDR3 region has the DNA TGTGCCAGCAGCGATTCAGGGGTCCGTAATCAGCCCCAGCATTTT. This gives the protein CASSDSGVRNQPQHF. V gene TRBV7-2 combines with J gene TRBJ1-5, with D possibly being TRBD1 (6 bases). The CDR3 extends over 15 amino acids. V lost 5 bases, J lost 4 bases, and 15 bases lay in between. Per germline, CDR1 SGHTA and CDR2 FQGNSA.

In this sample, this clone turned up once. The chain recombines TRBV14 with TRBJ1-1; TRBD1 matches at 7 bases. V shed 4 bases, J shed 11 bases, and the junction held 16 bases outside the gene matches. This CDR3 spans 15 amino acids. Germline V gene lookup returns CDR1 SGHDN and CDR2 FVKESK. The CDR3 loop is CASSPPGQSASGAFF. The CDR3 region has the DNA TGTGCCAGCAGCCCTCCGGGACAGAGTGCTTCAGGGGCTTTCTTT.

The chain couples TRBV7-9 to TRBJ2-5; D gene unclear. This CDR3 is 14 amino acids long. V shed 2 bases and J shed 5 bases, with 12 bases lying between them. From germline, CDR1 is SEHNR and CDR2 FQNEAQ (reference sequence). Here the CDR3 reads CASSLQSAFETQYF. The CDR3 DNA follows: TGTGCCAGCAGCTTACAAAGCGCATTTGAGACCCAGTACTTC.

This chain joins TRBV5-1 and TRBJ2-3; D might be TRBD1 (6 bases). Germline CDR1 is SGHRS and CDR2 is YFSETQ. V lost 0 bases and J lost 5, with 13 bases in between. The CDR3 runs to 15 residues. The CDR3 here is CASSLGGPGEDTQYF. DNA for the CDR3: TGCGCCAGCAGCTTGGGAGGTCCAGGGGAAGATACGCAGTATTTT.

This chain links TRBV5-1 with TRBJ2-5, with 8 positions matching TRBD2. After removal of 4 bases from V and 2 bases from J, the junction contained 7 bases not matched to a gene. Germline CDR1 and CDR2: SGHRS and YFSETQ. The CDR3 covers 15 residues. The CDR3 nucleotides read TGCGCCAGCAGCGGGGGGACTAGGGTTCAAGAGACCCAGTACTTC. Protein: CASSGGTRVQETQYF.

The rearrangement joins TRBV19 to TRBJ2-7, with 10 bases fitting TRBD1. CDR1 is LNHDA, CDR2 SQIVND, per germline (reference sequence). The ends lost 5 bases at V and 1 base at J; junction bases unmatched: 8. CDR3 length: 16 residues. The CDR3 here is CASSRDRTGGSYEQYF. For the CDR3, the DNA is TGTGCCAGTAGTCGCGATCGGACAGGGGGTTCCTACGAGCAGTACTTC.

This clone was detected only once. J is TRBJ1-1 and V is TRBV11-3, with a possible D match to TRBD1 (5 bases). The CDR3 is made up of 15 amino acids. V gave up 2 bases and J gave up 3 bases, with 13 bases separating them. CDR1 SGHNT and CDR2 YENEEA come from the germline V gene. CDR3 region: CASSLSGGTHTEAFF. The CDR3 DNA reads as TGTGCCAGCAGCTTATCTGGGGGGACCCACACTGAAGCTTTCTTT. The full variable domain, in which reference TRBV11-3 and TRBJ1-1 provide the parts outside the CDR3, is EAGVVQSPRYKIIEKKQPVAFWCNPISGHNTLYWYLQNLGQGPELLIRYENEEAVDDSQLPKDRFSAERLKGVDSTLKIQPAELGDSAVYLCASSLSGGTHTEAFFGQGTRLTVV.